The sequence of this T cell receptor (beta chain) was determined in a study of blood T cell repertoires in COVID-19. As for the study in general: T cells, B-cell-depleted T cells, or PBMCs provided the cDNA or gDNA that served as material.

Germline-derived CDR1 and CDR2 are LNHDA and SQIVND (reference sequence). The CDR3 covers 14 residues. Remarks on this clone: At one end, the junction sequence differs from germline, possibly due to a read error.

Per the original methods: Cell counts per sample came from amplifying reference gene primers. Using immunoSEQ multiplex PCR, the repertoire was profiled, and TCRdb retains in-frame clones only, with some absent. V and J calls and clone size are as listed in that table; D and trimming were resolved from the DNA. The sample includes about 130,000 clones, about 78% of them seen just once. The specimen was peripheral blood. The chain combines TRBV19 with TRBJ1-1, with 10 bases that match TRBD1. The TCR sequence derives from a man between 60 and 75 years old who had recovered from COVID-19. The CDR3: CASSVDRGPTEAFF. In DNA form, the CDR3 reads TGTGCCAGTAGTGTAGACAGGGGGCCCACTGAAGCTTTCTTT.